The text below deals with one T cell receptor (beta chain). The sample comes from a study of blood T cell repertoires in COVID-19. In the study overall: Sources were T cells, B-cell-depleted T cells, or PBMCs; the material itself was cDNA or gDNA.

Study members were between roughly 18 and 89 years old and lived in 20 to 30 US regions. Clinical histories supplied by participants themselves formed the basis of cohort assignment. This table comes from immunoSEQ multiplex PCR, and its TCRdb copy is limited to in-frame clones, with some not included. The table records 300,000 to 450,000 clones, approximately 89% of them present only once. Input material: PBMCs or T cells enriched from blood (not recorded which). The receptor was isolated from a man between 35 and 55 years old in a cohort exposed to, infected with or recovered from COVID-19 (not recorded which).

DNA for the CDR3: TGTGCCAGCAGTCTCGCCGCGGGTCTCTACAATGAGCAGTTCTTC. This codes for CASSLAAGLYNEQFF. J is TRBJ2-1 and V is TRBV6-5, with D maybe TRBD2 (5 bases). The CDR3 is 15 amino acids. The V gene lost 5 bases and the J gene lost 3 bases, with 14 bases spanning the gap. Per the germline V gene, CDR1 is MNHEY and CDR2 is SVGAGI.